The T cell receptor (beta chain) described here comes from a study of CD8+CD57+ T cells in acquired aplastic anemia. The overall study: Recorded DNA amounts for sorted CD4+ and CD8+ cells had an average of about 3.5 ug.

Genomic DNA, the template, was used for profiling of the TCR beta VDJ and CDR3. TCRdb re-derived calls from the reads in MiXCR, one entry per CDR3 protein. The sample holds a few hundred thousand distinct CDR3 sequences, 25% to 40% seen once. Germline V lookup: CDR1 ENHRY, CDR2 SYGVKD. CDR3 length: 16 residues. In regard to this clonotype: Its antigen is unknown. Germline is not matched at one junction end, which may reflect a read error.

The patients chosen for sequencing had shown expansion of CD8+CD57+ cells (detected by flow cytometry). Findings and caveats of the study: The study found no significant CD8+ Simpson's diversity difference between patients and controls.

The sample taken for sequencing was sorted CD4+, CD8+, or CD8+CD57+ T cells (not recorded which) from PBMCs. The V gene is TRBV10-3, the J gene TRBJ2-5; 11 positions match TRBD1. The TCR originated in a human donor with aplastic anemia. Here the CDR3 DNA reads TGTGCCAGCAGTGGAAAATGGACAGGGGGCTCGGAGACCCAGTACTTC. Translated: CASSGKWTGGSETQYF.